This TCR beta chain is drawn from a study of cytotoxic CD8 clonotypes in ibrutinib-treated CLL. Study-wide background: Response samples were taken after a median about eleven months of treatment, range 6 to 36. Findings and limits, study-wide: At baseline, clonality was higher than in age-matched healthy donors and correlated with CD8+ counts.

Sequencing was performed with immunoSEQ multiplex PCR; in TCRdb, only in-frame clones are kept and a portion is missing. The sample records more than 85,000 clones, roughly three quarters being singletons. About this clone itself: The target antigen is unknown.

Per germline, CDR1 SGHKS and CDR2 YYEKEE (reference sequence). The CDR3 loop spans 14 amino acids. V lost 3 bases to trimming and J lost 8 bases, with 15 bases between them. The gene calls are TRBV5-5 and TRBJ2-1, with D perhaps assigned TRBD1 or TRBD2 (6 bases each). The receptor comes from a human donor with chronic lymphocytic leukemia. This material consisted of PBMCs, taken after 24 months of ibrutinib treatment. The CDR3 DNA is TGTGCCAGCAGCTCGTTGGGGGGCCGCGATGAGCAGTTCTTC. Its protein product is CASSSLGGRDEQFF.